Listed here are 12 T cell receptor beta chains from one sample, sequenced in a study of OX40 agonist ivuxolimab in advanced cancers. The table came from immunoSEQ multiplex PCR; TCRdb's copy has only in-frame clones and leaves some out. The sample has tens of thousands of clones, roughly 90% seen once; the top ten hold about 15%. This specimen was CD4+ or CD8+ T cells sorted from blood, taken in a trial of the OX40 agonist ivuxolimab. The receptors originated from an adult with an advanced solid tumor such as melanoma, head and neck, liver or kidney cancer.

The chain joins TRBV19 to TRBJ2-5, with 12 nucleotides matching TRBD1. Germline values: CDR1 LNHDA, CDR2 SQIVND (reference sequence). Trimming cost V 7 bases and J 5 bases; bases outside gene matches: 5. The CDR3 contains 14 residues. CDR3 amino acids: CASKGTGGLETQYF. The CDR3, as DNA: TGTGCCAGTAAAGGGACAGGGGGCCTGGAGACCCAGTACTTC.

V usage is TRBV9 and J usage is TRBJ1-4; no reliable D call. V was cut by 1 base and J by 4 bases, with 11 bases left in between. The V gene's germline CDR1 is SGDLS and CDR2 YYNGEE. This CDR3 contains 15 residues. The CDR3 sequence: CASSVSSSGNEKLFF. In DNA form, the CDR3 reads TGTGCCAGCAGCGTAAGCTCGAGCGGTAATGAAAAACTGTTTTTT.

This chain joins TRBV19 and TRBJ1-1; no firm D call. V was shortened by 7 bases and J by 1 base, with 7 bases between the two germline ends. Germline loops: CDR1 LNHDA, CDR2 SQIVND (reference sequence). This CDR3 spans 12 amino acids. The CDR3 sequence is CASILGNTEAFF. The DNA for the CDR3 is TGTGCCAGTATCCTGGGGAACACTGAAGCTTTCTTT.

The chain combines TRBV7-2 with TRBJ2-7, with 10 nucleotides matching TRBD2. The CDR3 covers 15 residues. CDR1 SGHTA and CDR2 FQGNSA come from the germline V gene. The trim removed 3 bases at V and 2 bases at J, leaving 4 bases unmatched. The CDR3 nucleotides are TGTGCCAGCAGCTTGGGGACTAGCGCGGCCTACGAGCAGTACTTC. It codes for CASSLGTSAAYEQYF.

The chain recombines TRBV4-1 with TRBJ2-3; D is unclear. Germline CDR1 reads MGHRA; CDR2 reads YSYEKL. The CDR3 spans 14 residues. V lost 0 bases and J lost 2, with 6 bases in between. This CDR3 reads CASSQETHTDTQYF. CDR3 coding DNA: TGCGCCAGCAGCCAAGAAACCCACACAGATACGCAGTATTTT.

V usage is TRBV7-8 and J usage is TRBJ2-3; D ambiguous. This CDR3 comprises 15 residues. The V and J ends lost 4 bases and 0 bases respectively, with 11 bases between them. CDR1 is SGHVS and CDR2 is FQNEAQ in the germline V gene. CDR3 in amino acids: CASSSTTASTDTQYF. As DNA, the CDR3 is TGTGCCAGCAGCTCGACAACGGCCAGCACAGATACGCAGTATTTT.

V usage is TRBV28 and J usage is TRBJ2-5, with D perhaps TRBD1 or TRBD2 (5 bases each). This CDR3 region has 15 residues. Trimming removed 5 bases from V and 3 bases from J, with 16 bases in between. The germline gives CDR1 MDHEN, CDR2 SYDVKM. CDR3 sequence reads: CASSPLLGEKETQYF. The CDR3 nucleotides are TGTGCCAGCAGTCCCCTTTTGGGGGAAAAAGAGACCCAGTACTTC.

The rearrangement joins TRBV7-9 to TRBJ2-5, with D unresolved. Trimming shortened V by 1 base and J by 7 bases, and 16 bases separated the two germline ends. This CDR3 comprises 15 residues. The germline V gene has CDR1 SEHNR and CDR2 FQNEAQ (reference sequence). CDR3 DNA sequence: TGTGCCAGCAGCTTAGTTTTCGGGCCCGCCGCGACCCAGTACTTC. Protein sequence: CASSLVFGPAATQYF. Full variable domain (remainder filled in from reference TRBV7-9 and TRBJ2-5): DTGVSQNPRHKITKRGQNVTFRCDPISEHNRLYWYRQTLGQGPEFLTYFQNEAQLEKSRLLSDRFSAERPKGSFSTLEIQRTEQGDSAMYLCASSLVFGPAATQYFGPGTRLLVL.

This chain joins TRBV19 and TRBJ1-5; 7 bases agree with TRBD1. The V and J ends lost 10 bases and 0 bases, in that order; junction bases with no gene match: 12. Germline V gene lookup returns CDR1 LNHDA and CDR2 SQIVND (reference sequence). The CDR3 is 16 amino acids. CDR3 in amino acids: CATSVRTGLSNQPQHF. Here the CDR3 DNA reads TGTGCCACCTCAGTGAGGACAGGCCTTAGCAATCAGCCCCAGCATTTT.

V is TRBV11-2 and J is TRBJ2-2; D remains unclear. CDR3 length equals 12 residues. V lost 3 bases, J lost 4 bases, and 3 bases lay in between. Per the germline V gene, CDR1 is SGHAT and CDR2 is FQNNGV. The CDR3 DNA reads as TGTGCCAGCAGCTTTACCACCGGGGAGCTGTTTTTT. Amino acid sequence: CASSFTTGELFF.

The chain's CDR3 is CASSFAGQGSYEQYF. As DNA, the CDR3 is TGTGCCAGCAGTTTCGCCGGACAGGGCTCCTACGAGCAGTACTTC. The genes are TRBV27 and TRBJ2-7, with 8 bases matching TRBD1. The CDR3 consists of 15 residues. The junction had 4 bases not matched to a gene; V was cut back by 3 bases and J by 0 bases. Germline CDR1 is MNHEY and CDR2 is SMNVEV (reference sequence).

The rearrangement joins TRBV4-2 to TRBJ2-3; the match to TRBD2 covers 12 bases. The CDR3 sequence is 17 residues long. Unmatched junction bases numbered 6, after V lost 2 bases and J lost 3 bases. Per germline, CDR1 LGHNA and CDR2 YNFKEQ. This chain's CDR3 is CASSQPTLAGGTDTQYF. The CDR3 DNA follows: TGTGCCAGCAGCCAACCCACACTAGCGGGAGGTACAGATACGCAGTATTTT.